Sequencing of this T cell receptor beta chain was carried out in a study of TIL therapy for anti-PD-1-resistant metastatic lung cancer (dated by TCRdb to about 2021). For context, the study as a whole: A median age of around 54 years (range about 35-85) and a median tumor PD-L1 proportion score of 5.5% to 7% were recorded among enrolled patients. Across the cohort, whole-exome sequencing showed a median non-synonymous tumor mutation burden of roughly 1.5 mutations per megabase. Most of the cohort had lung adenocarcinoma, a few tumors were EGFR-mutant and two were ALK-rearranged, and half of the patients were current or former smokers. Tumor and peripheral blood T cell receptor beta sequencing was used to track clonotypes across tumor, expanded TIL product and serial blood samples.

With regard to this clone: Its antigen specificity is not known. No base qualities exist here, and no much larger clone lies one base off it.

The CDR3 spans 17 residues, from the cysteine through the phenylalanine. CDR3 DNA only is kept here, 51 bases in frame from base 1. V lost 5 bases and J lost 0 bases, and the count of bases not matched to a germline gene is 5. The germline V gene provides CDR1 SGHRS and CDR2 YFSETQ. Interpreted using the paper, the time point label stands for: pre-treatment sample, taken before nivolumab and TIL therapy. Excised metastases, mostly pleural nodules or supraclavicular lymph nodes, were used as baseline tumor samples and were taken from the same resection from which TIL were grown. Tumors were harvested before any PD-1/PD-L1 blockade; patients then received nivolumab, and those progressing received lymphodepletion, expanded TIL infusion and IL-2. Between October 2017 and early 2020, a dual-center phase I trial enrolled adults who had stage 4 NSCLC. Samples came from a single-arm, open-label phase I trial of tumor-infiltrating lymphocyte therapy with nivolumab in advanced non-small cell lung cancer. For each resected tumor, portions were snap-frozen in liquid nitrogen and kept at -80 degrees C. Using laser-capture macrodissection, tumor regions of interest were selected on H&E sections, then pulverized into about 15 mg aliquots and extracted using Qiagen Allprep kits.

General findings and caveats noted by the study authors: Clonal turnover during TIL culture was high, and many clones enriched in the product were not detected in the baseline tumor, suggesting clonal contraction instead of faithful expansion. The study protocol defined all tumor marker inferences as exploratory. Compared with baseline intratumoral T cells, expanded TIL cultures were more clonal and less diverse (median clonality 6% vs 31%, p < 0.0001). Because the cohort was highly selected, with more treatment-naive, never-smoker and oncogene-addicted patients than is typical, generalizability is limited.

TCR beta CDR3 regions were amplified from genomic DNA by bias-controlled multiplex PCR with the immunoSEQ v3 hsTCRB kit. TCR libraries were sequenced on an Illumina NextSeq 500 to 2 million or so read pairs for survey level or roughly 4.5-6 million for deep level. For the original study's pipeline: Clonality was reported by immunoSEQ Analyzer software, which also assigned V, D and J genes and filtered out non-productive sequences. Repertoires were compared by productive Simpson clonality and by the Morisita overlap index of productive TRB rearrangements between infused TIL and blood. In TCRdb, the immuneACCESS table is reduced to in-frame sequences with V and J assigned. These tables do not hold every clone; where another copy was compared, an unresolved V gene accounts for under half, and the others remain unexplained. The DNA was the basis for D and trimming; V, J and clone size are from that table. Here the sample has more than 20,000 clones; 63% occur a single time. About 15% of the sample is in the top ten clones.

Recombination linked TRBV5-1 to TRBJ2-1, with 13 bases matching TRBD2. Sequenced here: tumor tissue, sampled at baseline. The TCR was taken from a woman aged 30-79 years with non-small cell lung cancer. The CDR3 is CASRLAGGISSYNEQFF. The nucleotide sequence reads as follows: TGCGCCAGCAGACTAGCGGGAGGGATCAGCTCCTACAATGAGCAGTTCTTC.